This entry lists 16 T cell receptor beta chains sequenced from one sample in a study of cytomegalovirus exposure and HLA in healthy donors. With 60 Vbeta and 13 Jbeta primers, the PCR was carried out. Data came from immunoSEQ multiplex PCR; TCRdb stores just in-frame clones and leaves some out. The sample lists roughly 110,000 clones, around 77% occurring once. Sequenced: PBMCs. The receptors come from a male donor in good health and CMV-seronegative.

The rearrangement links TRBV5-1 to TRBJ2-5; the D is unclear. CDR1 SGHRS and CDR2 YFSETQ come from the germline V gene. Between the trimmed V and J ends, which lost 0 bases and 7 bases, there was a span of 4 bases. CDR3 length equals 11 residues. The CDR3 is CASSLAGTQYF. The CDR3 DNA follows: TGCGCCAGCAGCTTGGCGGGGACCCAGTACTTC.

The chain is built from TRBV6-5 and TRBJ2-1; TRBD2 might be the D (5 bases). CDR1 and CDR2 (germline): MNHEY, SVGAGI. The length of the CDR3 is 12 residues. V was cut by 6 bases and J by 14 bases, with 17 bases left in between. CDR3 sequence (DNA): TGTGCCAGCAGATCGGGGAGCCGTCGTAAGTTCTTC. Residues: CASRSGSRRKFF.

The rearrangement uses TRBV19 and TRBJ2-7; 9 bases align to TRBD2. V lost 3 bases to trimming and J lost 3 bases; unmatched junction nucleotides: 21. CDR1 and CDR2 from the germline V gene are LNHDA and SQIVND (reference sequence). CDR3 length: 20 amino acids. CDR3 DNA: TGTGCCAGTAGTATTACCGAGTGGCTTAGCGGGAGAGCCTTCCTCTACGAGCAGTACTTC. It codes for CASSITEWLSGRAFLYEQYF.

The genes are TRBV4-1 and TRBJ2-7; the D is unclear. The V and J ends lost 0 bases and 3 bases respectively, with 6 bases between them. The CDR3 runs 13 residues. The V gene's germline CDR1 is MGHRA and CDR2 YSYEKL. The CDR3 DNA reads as TGCGCCAGCAGCCAAGATATATACTACGAGCAGTACTTC. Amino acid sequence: CASSQDIYYEQYF.

CDR3 amino acids: CASSEWAGTDTQYF. The CDR3 region has the DNA TGTGCCAGCAGTGAATGGGCAGGCACAGATACGCAGTATTTT. This sequence joins TRBV25-1 and TRBJ2-3; unclear D gene. Trimming stripped 1 base from V and 1 base from J, with 6 bases between. This CDR3 region has 14 residues. Germline V gene lookup returns CDR1 MGHDK and CDR2 SYGVNS.

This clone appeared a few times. In nucleotides, the CDR3 is TGTGCCAGCAGCTCTCCGGGACTAGTAGGTTCTGGGGAGCTGTTTTTT. Translating it yields CASSSPGLVGSGELFF. This chain joins TRBV7-2 and TRBJ2-2; TRBD2 matches at 8 bases. This CDR3 comprises 16 residues. The germline gives CDR1 SGHTA, CDR2 FQGNSA. V lost 4 bases and J lost 8; bases outside the gene matches: 12. Full variable domain (outside the CDR3, taken from reference TRBV7-2 and TRBJ2-2): GAGVSQSPSNKVTEKGKDVELRCDPISGHTALYWYRQSLGQGLEFLIYFQGNSAPDKSGLPSDRFSAERTGGSVSTLTIQRTQQEDSAVYLCASSSPGLVGSGELFFGEGSRLTVL.

The CDR3 loop is CASSLAPQGAGTDTQYF. The CDR3, as DNA: TGTGCCAGCAGCTTGGCCCCCCAGGGGGCTGGCACAGATACGCAGTATTTT. The rearrangement links TRBV5-8 to TRBJ2-3; 8 bases map to TRBD1. The V and J ends lost 0 bases and 1 base, in that order; junction bases with no gene match: 7. The germline V gene encodes CDR1 SGHTS and CDR2 YDEGEE. This CDR3 contains 17 residues.

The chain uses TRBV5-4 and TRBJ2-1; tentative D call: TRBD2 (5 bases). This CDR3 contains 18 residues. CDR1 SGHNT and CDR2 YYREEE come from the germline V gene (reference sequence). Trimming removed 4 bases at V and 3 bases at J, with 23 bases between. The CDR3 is CASSPQLDLTGNYNEQFF. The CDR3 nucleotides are TGTGCCAGCAGCCCTCAATTGGACCTTACGGGGAACTACAATGAGCAGTTCTTC.

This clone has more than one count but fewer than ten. CDR3 nucleotides: TGCGCCAGCAGCCAAGAACGGACTGGAAGCTCCTACGAGCAGTACTTC. This translates into CASSQERTGSSYEQYF. The rearrangement joins TRBV4-1 to TRBJ2-5, with D possibly being TRBD2 (5 bases). Matching the DNA end better, TRBJ2-7 makes the J call doubtful. The CDR3 has 16 amino acids. The germline gives CDR1 MGHRA, CDR2 YSYEKL.

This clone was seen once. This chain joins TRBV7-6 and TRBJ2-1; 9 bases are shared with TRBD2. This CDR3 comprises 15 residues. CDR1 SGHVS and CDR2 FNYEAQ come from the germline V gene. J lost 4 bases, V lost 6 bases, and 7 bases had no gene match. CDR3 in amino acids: CASRQGLAEYNEQFF. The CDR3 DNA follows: TGTGCCAGCAGACAGGGACTAGCAGAGTACAATGAGCAGTTCTTC.

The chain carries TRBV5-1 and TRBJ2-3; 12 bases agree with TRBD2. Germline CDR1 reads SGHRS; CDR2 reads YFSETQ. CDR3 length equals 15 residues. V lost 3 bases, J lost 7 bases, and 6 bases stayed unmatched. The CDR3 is CASSSLAGGPNTQYF. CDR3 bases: TGCGCCAGCAGCTCTCTAGCGGGAGGGCCAAATACGCAGTATTTT.

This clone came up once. Here the CDR3 DNA reads TGTGCCAGCACCCTCTGGACTAGCGGAAACAATGAGCAGTTCTTC. Translating gives CASTLWTSGNNEQFF. The genes are TRBV7-6 and TRBJ2-1; 10 nucleotides match TRBD2. Per the germline V gene, CDR1 is SGHVS and CDR2 is FNYEAQ. The ends lost 7 bases at V and 5 bases at J; junction bases unmatched: 8. The CDR3 sequence is 15 residues long.

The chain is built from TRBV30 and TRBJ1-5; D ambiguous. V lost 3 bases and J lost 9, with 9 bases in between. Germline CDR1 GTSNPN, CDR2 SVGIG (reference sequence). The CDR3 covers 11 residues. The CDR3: CAWSLGGPQHF. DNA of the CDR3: TGTGCCTGGAGCCTTGGAGGGCCCCAGCATTTT.

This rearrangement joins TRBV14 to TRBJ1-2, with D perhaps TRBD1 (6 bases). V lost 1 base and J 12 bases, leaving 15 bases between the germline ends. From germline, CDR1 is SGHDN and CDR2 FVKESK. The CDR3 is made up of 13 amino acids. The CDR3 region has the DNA TGTGCCAGCAGCCAAGGCAGGATCACAGGGCACACCTTC. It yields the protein CASSQGRITGHTF.

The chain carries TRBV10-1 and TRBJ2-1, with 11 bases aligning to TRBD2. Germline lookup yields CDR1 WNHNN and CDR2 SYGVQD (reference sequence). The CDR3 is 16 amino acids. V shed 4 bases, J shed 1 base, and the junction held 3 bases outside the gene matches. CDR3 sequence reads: CASSGLAGGSYNEQFF. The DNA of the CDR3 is TGCGCCAGCAGTGGGCTAGCGGGAGGTTCCTACAATGAGCAGTTCTTC.

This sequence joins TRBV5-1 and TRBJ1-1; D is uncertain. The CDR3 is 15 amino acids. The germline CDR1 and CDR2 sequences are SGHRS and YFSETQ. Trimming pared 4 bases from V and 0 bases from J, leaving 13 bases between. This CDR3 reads CASSPTGSLNTEAFF. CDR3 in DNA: TGCGCCAGCAGCCCCACGGGGAGCCTGAACACTGAAGCTTTCTTT.